This note documents a single TCR beta chain sequence. This sample was included in a study of CD4 T cells in relation to SARS-CoV-2 and coronaviruses. The assay was immunoSEQ multiplex PCR, and TCRdb's table has in-frame clones only and misses some. The sample holds around 54,000 clones; 92% are singletons and the top ten take 0.3% to 0.5%. The length of the CDR3 is 13 residues. The V gene lost 0 bases and the J gene lost 11 bases, with 12 bases spanning the gap. Germline loops: CDR1 LGHNA, CDR2 YNFKEQ. The sequenced material came from naive CD4+ T cells from PBMCs. Subset in this sample: naive CD4+ T cells isolated by negative enrichment. The source of this sequence is an adult with COVID-19. The chain carries TRBV4-2 and TRBJ2-3; TRBD2 might be the D (6 bases). The CDR3 DNA follows: TGTGCCAGCAGCCAAGATTGGGAGGTGGGGCAGTATTTT. Translating it yields CASSQDWEVGQYF.